The entry below gives a single TCR beta chain sequence along with its context. The antigen remains undetermined. This sample also contains other DNA sequences that code for the same CDR3. Measured with immunoSEQ multiplex PCR; TCRdb has only the in-frame clones, and not every one. Here the sample spans about 400,000 clones, roughly 85% being singletons. This CDR3 spans 15 amino acids. Germline assignment: CDR1 SNHLY and CDR2 FYNNEI. Trimming cost V 4 bases and J 2 bases; bases outside gene matches: 4. The data belong to a study of cytomegalovirus exposure and HLA in healthy donors. Study-level findings and limits: The study designated roughly 150 TCR beta chains cytomegalovirus-associated.

Specimen: PBMCs. This clonotype originated in a woman between 18 and 30 years old in good health and CMV-seronegative. V is TRBV2 and J is TRBJ2-5; 10 bases are shared with TRBD2. The CDR3 sequence: CASSGIAGGQETQYF. CDR3 coding DNA: TGTGCCAGCAGTGGCATAGCGGGGGGACAAGAGACCCAGTACTTC.